Listed below are T cell receptor beta chains from one sample, sequenced in a study of response to subunit inactivated influenza vaccine. Each CDR3 protein gets one entry after TCRdb re-called the RT-PCR reads with MiXCR. This table holds 800,000 or so distinct CDR3 sequences, 21% found once. The specimen was PBMCs from blood, collected roughly 5 days after vaccination. All receptors come from a man between 50 and 59 years old who received an inactivated influenza vaccine. The CDR3 runs from the conserved cysteine through the conserved F or W. The order of the fields is J gene, V gene, clone size, D gene, CDR3 protein. A D gene is named only where the DNA matches it firmly. Some rows have no size entry. The others give once, few or many, or a class for an expanded clone.

TRBJ2-7	TRBV6-5	many	TRBD2	CASSYSAGTSGTYEQYF
TRBJ2-7	TRBV3-1	.	TRBD2	CASSQGGSSQQYF
TRBJ2-7	TRBV5-1	.	TRBD1	CASSLETGGSYEQYF
TRBJ1-2	TRBV20-1	.	.	CSARLPGANYGYTF
TRBJ1-6	TRBV7-9	.	.	CASSFDESSYNSPLHF
TRBJ2-1	TRBV5-1	many	.	CATKVGINNEQFF
TRBJ2-7	TRBV6-5	.	.	CASSYFPPGRSIEQYF
TRBJ2-1	TRBV6-1	.	.	CASSEAEYNEQFF
TRBJ2-7	TRBV10-2	few	.	CASSEDPSKQYF
TRBJ2-3	TRBV28	.	TRBD2	CASIPLAGTSGGKETQYF
TRBJ2-6	TRBV18	many	.	CASSPPSGANVLTF
TRBJ1-2	TRBV27	.	TRBD1	CASSLSGDRGGDGYTF
TRBJ2-7	TRBV27	few	.	CASSPDASYEQYF
TRBJ1-1	TRBV7-2	few	.	CASSPRPTSMNTEAFF
TRBJ2-1	TRBV20-1	.	TRBD1	CSARDRDRGRIF
TRBJ2-3	TRBV7-8	.	.	CASSLPPAGSTDTQYF
TRBJ1-6	TRBV5-1	few	.	CASSLIHPNSPLHF
TRBJ2-1	TRBV6-1	few	TRBD2	CASRPLAGGRYYNEQFF
TRBJ2-7	TRBV10-2	.	TRBD2	CASTDIAGLREQYF
TRBJ2-3	TRBV7-2	.	.	CASSLFRGGAETQYF
TRBJ2-3	TRBV6-4	.	.	CASSPRQQTEYITDTQYF
TRBJ2-3	TRBV24-1	few	TRBD2	CATSDPGTSLKYTQYF
TRBJ2-3	TRBV7-9	few	TRBD2	CASSPRLALGTDTQYF
TRBJ2-1	TRBV9	few	TRBD2	CASSTPGLAGFESYNEQFF
TRBJ2-3	TRBV14	.	TRBD2	CASSTLAGVSDTQYF
TRBJ2-7	TRBV18	.	.	CASSPSGDVYEQYF
TRBJ2-7	TRBV20-1	few	.	CSARDNISPLAYEQYF
TRBJ2-3	TRBV28	few	TRBD2	CASELAGTDTQYF
TRBJ1-3	TRBV4-3	.	.	CASSQDLMGSLNTIYF
TRBJ2-6	TRBV20-1	.	.	CSAPIDSGANVLTF
TRBJ2-3	TRBV28	.	.	CASSFPGRTDTQYF
TRBJ1-3	TRBV7-8	few	.	CASSLGGGFSGNTIYF
TRBJ2-1	TRBV7-9	.	TRBD2	CASSRLAGMYNEQFF
TRBJ1-4	TRBV25-1	.	.	CASSEYGSRRLFF
TRBJ1-4	TRBV6-1	few	.	CASSPGNEKLFF
TRBJ1-2	TRBV12-3/TRBV12-4	few	.	CASSLTTWVLGYGYTF
TRBJ2-1	TRBV20-1	.	TRBD2	CSARPSGGAYNEQFF
TRBJ1-5	TRBV20-1	.	.	CSANRQDQPQHF
TRBJ2-1	TRBV12-3/TRBV12-4	few	TRBD2	CAITLRGDEQFF
TRBJ2-5	TRBV12-3/TRBV12-4	.	TRBD2	CASSLNLAGEQETQYF
TRBJ2-3	TRBV5-1	.	.	CASSFEVSPLTDTQYF
TRBJ2-5	TRBV7-8	.	.	CTSTSRVPLGTQYF
TRBJ1-3	TRBV5-1	many	.	CASSLAWEPSGNTIYF
TRBJ2-3	TRBV3-1	few	.	CASSRRGNSLNTQYF
TRBJ2-1	TRBV4-3	few	.	CASSQGVGEQFF
TRBJ1-1	TRBV28	.	.	CASSSLGRFSEAFF
TRBJ1-4	TRBV20-1	few	TRBD1	CSAQNRGSNEKLFF
TRBJ2-7	TRBV20-1	few	.	CSASPLIRYEQYF
TRBJ1-2	TRBV20-1	few	TRBD1	CSASGGDRRVSGYTF
TRBJ2-1	TRBV6-2/TRBV6-3	.	TRBD2	CANNVGLAGGDSYNEQFF
TRBJ2-7	TRBV10-3	few	.	CAISDGSYEQYF
TRBJ2-1	TRBV5-1	.	.	CASRATPFGRDEQFF
TRBJ1-6	TRBV7-9	.	.	CASSLGGRSASPLHF
TRBJ2-1	TRBV24-1	few	.	CATSDPQGGSYNEQFF
TRBJ2-2	TRBV6-5	.	.	CASSYSWGTGELFF